The present entry profiles one T cell receptor beta chain with its context. Its antigen is still unknown. The entry originates in a study of regulatory T cells in long-lasting Graves disease. Overall study: Newly diagnosed Graves' patients had under 3 months of antithyroid drugs. Findings of the study overall: Favored gene segments in persistent disease were TRBV28, TRBJ1-2 and TRBJ2-5.

Through Arm-PCR of CDR3 regions and iRepertoire HTBI primers, TCR beta libraries were built. Source study methods: Analysis of the samples identified about 62 TRBV and 14 to 15 TRBJ segments. TCRdb reprocessed the multiplex PCR reads via MiXCR and lists one record per CDR3 protein. TCRdb's processing, not the study's, gives the V and J calls here. The sample carries under 450,000 distinct CDR3 sequences, 10% to 15% recorded once. Germline values: CDR1 LNHDA, CDR2 SQIVND (reference sequence). This CDR3 comprises 13 residues. Trimming pared 4 bases from V and 9 bases from J, leaving 14 bases between. The time point was: newly diagnosed GD, antithyroid drugs for less than 3 months. PBMCs were the source of the RNA used for TCR sequencing. The same data also contributed to another study, on T cells in Graves' hyperthyroidism and ophthalmopathy. This second study notes: For ophthalmopathy, model prediction preceded onset by a median around six months.

The chain joins TRBV19 to TRBJ2-3; D not certain. The receptor's source is a woman in her late teens or twenties with Graves disease. Source: peripheral blood mononuclear cells (PBMCs), taken at new diagnosis, from a patient treated with antithyroid drugs. The DNA for the CDR3 is TGTGCCAGTAGTAGTATGGCGGCGGAGACGCAGTATTTT. Translation: CASSSMAAETQYF. The full variable domain, completed using reference TRBV19 and TRBJ2-3, is DGGITQSPKYLFRKEGQNVTLSCEQNLNHDAMYWYRQDPGQGLRLIYYSQIVNDFQKGDIAEGYSVSREKKESFPLTVTSAQKNPTAFYLCASSSMAAETQYFGPGTRLTVL.